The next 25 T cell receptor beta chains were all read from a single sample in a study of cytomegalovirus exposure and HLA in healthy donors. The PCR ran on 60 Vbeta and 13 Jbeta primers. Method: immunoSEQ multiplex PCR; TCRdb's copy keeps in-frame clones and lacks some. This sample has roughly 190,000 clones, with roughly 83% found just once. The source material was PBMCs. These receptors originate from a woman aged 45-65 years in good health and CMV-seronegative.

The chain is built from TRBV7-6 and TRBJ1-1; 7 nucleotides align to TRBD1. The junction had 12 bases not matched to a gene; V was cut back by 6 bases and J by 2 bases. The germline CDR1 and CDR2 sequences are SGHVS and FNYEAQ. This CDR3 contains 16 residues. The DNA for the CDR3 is TGTGCCAGCAGTCATTTTTCGACAGGGCCAAACACTGAAGCTTTCTTT. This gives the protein CASSHFSTGPNTEAFF.

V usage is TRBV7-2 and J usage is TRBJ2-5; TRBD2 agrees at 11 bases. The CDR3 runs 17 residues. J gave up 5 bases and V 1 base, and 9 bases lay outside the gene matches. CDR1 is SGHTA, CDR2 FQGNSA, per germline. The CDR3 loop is CASSLGGSGGARETQYF. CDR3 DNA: TGTGCCAGCAGCTTAGGAGGTAGCGGGGGGGCCCGGGAGACCCAGTACTTC.

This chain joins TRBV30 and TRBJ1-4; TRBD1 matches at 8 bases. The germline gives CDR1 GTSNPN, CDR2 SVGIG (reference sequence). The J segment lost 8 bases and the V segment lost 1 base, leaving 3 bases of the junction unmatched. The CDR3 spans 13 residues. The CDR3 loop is CAWSGRGREKLFF. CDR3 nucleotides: TGTGCCTGGAGTGGCAGGGGGCGGGAAAAACTGTTTTTT.

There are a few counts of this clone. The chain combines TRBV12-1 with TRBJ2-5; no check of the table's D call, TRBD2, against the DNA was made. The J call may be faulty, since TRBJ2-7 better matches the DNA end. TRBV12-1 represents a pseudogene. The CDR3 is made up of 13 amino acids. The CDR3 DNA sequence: TGTGCCAGCAGGCGGATGCGGGGTCACGAGCAGTACTTC. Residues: CASRRMRGHEQYF.

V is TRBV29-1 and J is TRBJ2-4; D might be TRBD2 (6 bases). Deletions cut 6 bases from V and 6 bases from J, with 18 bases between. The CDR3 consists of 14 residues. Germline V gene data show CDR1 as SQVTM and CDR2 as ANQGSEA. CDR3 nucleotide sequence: TGCAGCGTGGAATATAACCAGGGACTAAACATTCAGTACTTC. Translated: CSVEYNQGLNIQYF.

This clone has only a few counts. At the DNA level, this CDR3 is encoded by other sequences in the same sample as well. CDR3 nucleotide sequence: TGCGCCAGCAGCCGCAAGGGGGGGGACACTGAAGCTTTCTTT. This encodes CASSRKGGDTEAFF. V usage is TRBV4-3 and J usage is TRBJ1-1; D is perhaps TRBD1 (6 bases). The length of the CDR3 is 14 residues. Germline CDR1 reads LGHNA; CDR2 reads YSLEER. V lost 4 bases, J lost 3 bases, and 12 bases lay in between.

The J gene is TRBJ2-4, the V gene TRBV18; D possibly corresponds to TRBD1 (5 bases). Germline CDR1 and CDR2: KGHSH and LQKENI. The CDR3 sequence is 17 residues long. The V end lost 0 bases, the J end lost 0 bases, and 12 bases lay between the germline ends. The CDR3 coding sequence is TGTGCCAGCTCACCACCGGTACAGGAGATAGCCAAAAACATTCAGTACTTC. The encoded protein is CASSPPVQEIAKNIQYF.

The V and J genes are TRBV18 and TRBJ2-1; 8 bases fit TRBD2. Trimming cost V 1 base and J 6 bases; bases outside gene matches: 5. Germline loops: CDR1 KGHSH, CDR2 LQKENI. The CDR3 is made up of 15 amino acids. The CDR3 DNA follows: TGTGCCAGCTCACCACGCGCGGGAGGTTCCAATGAGCAGTTCTTC. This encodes CASSPRAGGSNEQFF.

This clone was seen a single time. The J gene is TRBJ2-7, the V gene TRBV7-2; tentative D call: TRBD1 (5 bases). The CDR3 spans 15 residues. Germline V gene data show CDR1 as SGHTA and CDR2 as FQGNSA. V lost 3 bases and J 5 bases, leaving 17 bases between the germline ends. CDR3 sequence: CASSFADTASHEQYF. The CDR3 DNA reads TGTGCCAGCAGCTTCGCGGACACCGCGTCCCACGAGCAGTACTTC. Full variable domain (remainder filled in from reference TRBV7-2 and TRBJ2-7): GAGVSQSPSNKVTEKGKDVELRCDPISGHTALYWYRQSLGQGLEFLIYFQGNSAPDKSGLPSDRFSAERTGGSVSTLTIQRTQQEDSAVYLCASSFADTASHEQYFGPGTRLTVT.

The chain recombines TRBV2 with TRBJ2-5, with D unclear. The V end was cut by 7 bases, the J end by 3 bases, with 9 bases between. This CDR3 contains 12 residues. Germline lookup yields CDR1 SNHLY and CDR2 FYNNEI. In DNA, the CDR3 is TGTGCCAGCATTCGTCTAGAAGAGACCCAGTACTTC. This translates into CASIRLEETQYF.

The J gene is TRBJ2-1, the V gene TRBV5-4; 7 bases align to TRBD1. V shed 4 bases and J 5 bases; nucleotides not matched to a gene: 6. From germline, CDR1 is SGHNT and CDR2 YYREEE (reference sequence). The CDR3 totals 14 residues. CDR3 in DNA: TGTGCCAGCAGCAGACAGGGTTCCGACAATGAGCAGTTCTTC. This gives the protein CASSRQGSDNEQFF. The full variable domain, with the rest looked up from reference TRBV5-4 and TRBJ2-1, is ETGVTQSPTHLIKTRGQQVTLRCSSQSGHNTVSWYQQALGQGPQFIFQYYREEENGRGNFPPRFSGLQFPNYSSELNVNALELDDSALYLCASSRQGSDNEQFFGPGTRLTVL.

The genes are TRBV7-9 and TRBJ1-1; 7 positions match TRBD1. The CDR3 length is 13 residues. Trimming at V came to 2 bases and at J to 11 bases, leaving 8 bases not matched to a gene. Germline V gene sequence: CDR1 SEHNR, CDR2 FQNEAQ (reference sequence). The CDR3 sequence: CASSLREQGLAFF. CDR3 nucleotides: TGTGCCAGCAGCTTACGAGAACAGGGGTTGGCTTTCTTT. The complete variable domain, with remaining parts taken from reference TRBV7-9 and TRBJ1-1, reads DTGVSQNPRHKITKRGQNVTFRCDPISEHNRLYWYRQTLGQGPEFLTYFQNEAQLEKSRLLSDRFSAERPKGSFSTLEIQRTEQGDSAMYLCASSLREQGLAFFGQGTRLTVV.

The DNA for the CDR3 is TGCGCCAGCAGCCAAGATAGTTACGAGCAGTACTTC. It encodes CASSQDSYEQYF. The chain uses TRBV4-1 and TRBJ2-7; D gene uncertain. The germline V gene has CDR1 MGHRA and CDR2 YSYEKL. V lost 0 bases and J 4 bases, leaving 4 bases between the germline ends. This CDR3 is 12 amino acids long.

CDR3 sequence: CASSQDRGGEVNTIYF. In DNA, the CDR3 is TGCGCCAGCAGCCAAGATCGCGGAGGGGAAGTAAACACCATATATTTT. The V call is TRBV4-1, the J call TRBJ1-3; tentative D call: TRBD1 (5 bases). Germline V CDR1 and CDR2: MGHRA, YSYEKL. V lost 0 bases, J lost 6 bases, and 15 bases lay in between. This CDR3 has 16 residues.

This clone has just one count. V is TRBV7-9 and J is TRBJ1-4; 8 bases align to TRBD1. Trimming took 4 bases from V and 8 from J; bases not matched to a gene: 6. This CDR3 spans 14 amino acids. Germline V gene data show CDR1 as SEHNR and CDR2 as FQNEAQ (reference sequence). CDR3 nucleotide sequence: TGTGCCAGCAGCTCCCCAGGGGGCGGCGAAAAACTGTTTTTT. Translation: CASSSPGGGEKLFF.

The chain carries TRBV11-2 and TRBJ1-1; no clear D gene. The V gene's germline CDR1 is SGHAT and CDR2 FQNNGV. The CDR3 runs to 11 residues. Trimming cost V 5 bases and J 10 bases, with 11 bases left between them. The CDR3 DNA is TGTGCCAGCAGCGCACAACCCACAGCTTTCTTT. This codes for CASSAQPTAFF.

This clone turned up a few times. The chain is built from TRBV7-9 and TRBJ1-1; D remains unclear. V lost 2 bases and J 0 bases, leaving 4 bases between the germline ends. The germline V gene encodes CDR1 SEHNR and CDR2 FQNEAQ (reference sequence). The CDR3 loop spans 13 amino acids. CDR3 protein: CASSLSMNTEAFF. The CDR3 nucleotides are TGTGCCAGCAGCTTATCCATGAACACTGAAGCTTTCTTT. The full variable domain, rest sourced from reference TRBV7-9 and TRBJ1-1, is DTGVSQNPRHKITKRGQNVTFRCDPISEHNRLYWYRQTLGQGPEFLTYFQNEAQLEKSRLLSDRFSAERPKGSFSTLEIQRTEQGDSAMYLCASSLSMNTEAFFGQGTRLTVV.

In DNA, the CDR3 is TGTGCCAGCAGTTTCACGGGACAGTATAGCAATCAGCCCCAGCATTTT. This sequence encodes CASSFTGQYSNQPQHF. The chain carries TRBV27 and TRBJ1-5; 7 bases fit TRBD1. J was trimmed by 0 bases and V by 3 bases; bases with no gene match: 5. There are 16 residues in the CDR3. The germline V gene encodes CDR1 MNHEY and CDR2 SMNVEV (reference sequence).

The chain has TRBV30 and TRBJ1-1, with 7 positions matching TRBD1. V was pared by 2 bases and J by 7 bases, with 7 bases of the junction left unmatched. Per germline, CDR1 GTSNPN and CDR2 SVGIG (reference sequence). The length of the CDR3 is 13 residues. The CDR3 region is CAWSLTGVGEAFF. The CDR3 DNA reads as TGTGCCTGGAGTTTAACAGGGGTGGGTGAAGCTTTCTTT.

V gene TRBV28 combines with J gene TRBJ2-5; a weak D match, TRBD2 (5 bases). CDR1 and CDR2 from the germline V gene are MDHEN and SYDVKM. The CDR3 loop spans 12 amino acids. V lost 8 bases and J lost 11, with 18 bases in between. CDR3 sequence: CASGTPIGEQYF. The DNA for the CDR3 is TGTGCCAGCGGAACTCCAATCGGGGAGCAGTACTTC.

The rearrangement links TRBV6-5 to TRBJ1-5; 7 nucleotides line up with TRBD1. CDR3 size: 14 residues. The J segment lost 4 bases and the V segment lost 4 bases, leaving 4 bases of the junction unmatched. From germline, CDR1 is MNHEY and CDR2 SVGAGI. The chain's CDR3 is CASSSGTANQPQHF. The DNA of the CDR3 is TGTGCCAGCAGTTCCGGGACAGCTAATCAGCCCCAGCATTTT.

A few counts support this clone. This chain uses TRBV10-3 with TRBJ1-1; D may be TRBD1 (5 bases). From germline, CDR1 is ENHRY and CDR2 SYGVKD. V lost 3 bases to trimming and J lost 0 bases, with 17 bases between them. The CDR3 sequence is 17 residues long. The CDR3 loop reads CAISDTGGVKMNTEAFF. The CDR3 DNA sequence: TGTGCCATCAGTGATACTGGGGGGGTTAAAATGAACACTGAAGCTTTCTTT.

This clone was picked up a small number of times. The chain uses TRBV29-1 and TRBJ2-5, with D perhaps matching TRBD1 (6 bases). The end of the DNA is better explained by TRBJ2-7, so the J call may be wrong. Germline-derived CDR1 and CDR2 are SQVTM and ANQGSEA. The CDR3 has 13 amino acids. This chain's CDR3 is CSVVSGTTYEQYF. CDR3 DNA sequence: TGCAGCGTTGTTTCAGGGACAACATACGAGCAGTACTTC.

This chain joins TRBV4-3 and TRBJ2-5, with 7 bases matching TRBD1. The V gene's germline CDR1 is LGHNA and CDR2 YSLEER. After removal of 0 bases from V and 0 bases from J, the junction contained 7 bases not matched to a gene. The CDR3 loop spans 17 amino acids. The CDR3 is CASSQDWQGVYQETQYF. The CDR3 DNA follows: TGCGCCAGCAGCCAAGATTGGCAGGGGGTGTACCAAGAGACCCAGTACTTC.

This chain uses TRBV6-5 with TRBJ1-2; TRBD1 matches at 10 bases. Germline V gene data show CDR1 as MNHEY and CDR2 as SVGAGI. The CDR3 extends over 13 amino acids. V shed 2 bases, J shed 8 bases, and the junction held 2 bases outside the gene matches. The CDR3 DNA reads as TGTGCCAGCAGTTACGGACAGGGGGACGGCTACACCTTC. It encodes CASSYGQGDGYTF.